This T cell receptor beta chain was sequenced for a study of response to subunit inactivated influenza vaccine listed by TCRdb under 2018. Describing the broader study: Deep quantitative T cell receptor repertoire profiling was used in the study to track responses to a trivalent subunit inactivated influenza vaccine. Study-wide findings and limitations: It was suggested by the authors that each seasonal influenza vaccination may recruit only a limited number of new T cells.

The meaning of the sample's time point label: more than 40 days after influenza vaccine administration. The library was generated by RT-PCR. Instrument on record: Illumina HiSeq 2500. TCRdb reprocessed the public reads (quality trimming at Q25 with fastp, clone calling with MiXCR) and kept in-frame beta chains. When rows share a CDR3 protein, they turn into one entry using the most common DNA and genes. This sample has about half a million distinct CDR3 sequences in its table, and 9.5% to 13% of those were observed once. The ten largest account for approximately 12% of the sample. Taken from cysteine to phenylalanine, the CDR3 has 15 residues. Only the CDR3 region is kept as DNA, spanning 45 bases read in frame from base 1. According to the germline V gene, CDR1 reads SGHAT and CDR2 reads FQNNGV. V is shortened by 4 bases, J by 10 bases, and the region joining them spans 19 bases. Note on this clonotype: Its antigen specificity is not known. Base qualities are not recorded, but no much larger clone differs from it by a single base.

This chain is built from TRBV11-2 and TRBJ1-4; TRBD1 is a possible D gene, resting on 5 matching bases. Specimen: PBMCs from blood, collected about 40 days after vaccination. The clonotype was recovered from a middle-aged man who received an inactivated influenza vaccine. Donor details come from another sample of the same person, matched by shared clones. This receptor carries the CDR3 CASSSAPTGRGKLFF. The DNA sequence is given as TGTGCCAGCAGCTCCGCCCCGACGGGAAGGGGAAAACTGTTTTTT.